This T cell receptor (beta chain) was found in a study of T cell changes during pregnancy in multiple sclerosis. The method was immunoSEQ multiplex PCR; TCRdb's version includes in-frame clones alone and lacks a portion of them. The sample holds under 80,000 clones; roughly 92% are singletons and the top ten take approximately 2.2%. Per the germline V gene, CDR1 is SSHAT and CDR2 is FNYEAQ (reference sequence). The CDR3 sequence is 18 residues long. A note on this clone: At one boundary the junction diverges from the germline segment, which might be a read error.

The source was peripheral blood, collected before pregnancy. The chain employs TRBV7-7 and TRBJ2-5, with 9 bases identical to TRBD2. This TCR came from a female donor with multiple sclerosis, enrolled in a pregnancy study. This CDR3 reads CASSLAPSGISVGETQYF. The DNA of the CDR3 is TGTGCTAGCAGCTTAGCGCCTAGCGGGATTTCGGTGGGGGAGACCCAGTACTTC.